What follows is one T cell receptor beta chain and its context. Its specificity is not known. This specimen comes from a study of shared clonotypes between healthy human individuals. Regarding the study as a whole: Specimens sampled were limited to blood, with tissue repertoires likely differing. Against clonotypes common to all four donors, non-shared ones had lower generation probabilities.

The assay was immunoSEQ multiplex PCR, and TCRdb's table has in-frame clones only and misses some. This table holds approximately 2,000,000 clones, just under 95% found once. CDR1 MNHEY and CDR2 SVGAGI come from the germline V gene. The CDR3 has 16 residues. V was clipped by 2 bases and J by 3 bases, with 15 bases between them. This sequence originates from a man younger than 35 in good health. Some clones in this sample may be carry-over from other donors' samples. The sequenced sample was naive CD4+ T cells from PBMCs. As to subset: CD45RA+ positively selected. The chain combines TRBV6-5 with TRBJ2-3; D gene uncertain. The CDR3, as DNA: TGTGCCAGCAGTTACAGGGATAGGGTCACAACAGATACGCAGTATTTT. Encoded protein: CASSYRDRVTTDTQYF.